This TCR beta chain was identified during a study of regulatory T cells in long-lasting Graves disease. This clonotype was counted only a few times. The ends lost 5 bases at V and 1 base at J; junction bases unmatched: 15. CDR3 length: 20 residues. The germline V gene encodes CDR1 MNHNS and CDR2 SASEGT. Time point noted: persistent/refractory GD, antithyroid drugs over 5 years with positive TRAb. With RNA extracted from PBMCs as input, the TCR library was made. An endocrinology department in Xi'an, China, supplied the patients. In building TCR beta libraries, iRepertoire HTBI primers were used together with Arm-PCR of CDR3 regions. TCRdb independently ran MiXCR on the multiplex PCR reads; one entry per CDR3 protein. The sample holds more than 650,000 distinct CDR3 sequences, about 32% seen once.

Here the sequenced sample was peripheral blood mononuclear cells (PBMCs), taken when the disease was refractory, from a patient treated with antithyroid drugs. The chain combines TRBV6-1 with TRBJ1-5; 12 nucleotides match TRBD1. The clonotype was recovered from a female donor with Graves disease. Here the CDR3 DNA reads TGTGCCAGCAGTCAACTTCCGGGACAGGGGGCCCGCAGGAGCAATCAGCCCCAGCATTTT. Encoded protein: CASSQLPGQGARRSNQPQHF.